This T cell receptor (beta chain) was recorded in a study of shared clonotypes between healthy human individuals. The data were produced by immunoSEQ multiplex PCR, yet TCRdb's version contains in-frame clones alone and is incomplete. The table includes roughly 400,000 clones, 95% to 97% detected once. Those who donated, Caucasian adults without exception, all lived in Nashville, Tennessee. This CDR3 has 14 amino acids. CDR1 and CDR2 (germline): GTSNPN, SVGIG (reference sequence). The V end was cut by 0 bases, the J end by 6 bases, with 14 bases between. Sequenced input: memory CD8+ T cells sorted from blood. Sample subset: CD45RO+ cells pooled with CCR7-negative TemRA cells. The sequence was obtained from a young man in good health. V usage is TRBV30 and J usage is TRBJ1-1; D is perhaps TRBD1 (5 bases). The chain's CDR3 is CAWSVHQGGAEAFF. CDR3 nucleotides: TGTGCCTGGAGTGTACACCAGGGTGGCGCTGAAGCTTTCTTT.